This TCR beta chain was identified during a study of blood T cell repertoires in COVID-19. Generated by immunoSEQ multiplex PCR, the TCRdb table keeps only in-frame clones and is missing some. Of about 120,000 clones in the sample, 85% to 90% were seen once. The length of the CDR3 is 17 residues. The V gene end was trimmed by 5 bases and the J gene end by 0 bases; junction bases not matched to a gene: 11. Germline-derived CDR1 and CDR2 are SEHNR and FQNEAQ (reference sequence). The chain uses TRBV7-9 and TRBJ1-1, with 8 bases matching TRBD1. The material sequenced was peripheral blood. The TCR sequence derives from a human donor with acute or convalescent COVID-19. The donor label of this sample is uncertain. This CDR3 is CASSPGTGGRMNTEAFF. In DNA form, the CDR3 reads TGTGCCAGCAGCCCGGGTACAGGGGGGAGGATGAACACTGAAGCTTTCTTT.